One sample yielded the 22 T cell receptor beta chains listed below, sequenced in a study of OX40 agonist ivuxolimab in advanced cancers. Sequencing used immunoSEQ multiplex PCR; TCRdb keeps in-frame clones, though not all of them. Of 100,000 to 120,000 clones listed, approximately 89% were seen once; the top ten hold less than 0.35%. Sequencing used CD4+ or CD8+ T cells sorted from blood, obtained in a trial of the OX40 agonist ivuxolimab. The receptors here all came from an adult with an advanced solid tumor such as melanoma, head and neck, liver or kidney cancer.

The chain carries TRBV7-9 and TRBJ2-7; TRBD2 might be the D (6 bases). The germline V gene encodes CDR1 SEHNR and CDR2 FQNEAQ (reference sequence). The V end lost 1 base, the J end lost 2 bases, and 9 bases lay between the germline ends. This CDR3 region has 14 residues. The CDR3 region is CASSLVAVTYEQYF. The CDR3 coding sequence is TGTGCCAGCAGCTTAGTAGCGGTAACCTACGAGCAGTACTTC.

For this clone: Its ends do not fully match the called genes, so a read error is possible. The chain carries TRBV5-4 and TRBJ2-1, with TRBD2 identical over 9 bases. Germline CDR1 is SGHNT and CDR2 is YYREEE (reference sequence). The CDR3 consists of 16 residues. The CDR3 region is CASSQEREDSYNEQFF. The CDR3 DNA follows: TGCGCCAGCAGCCAAGAGCGGGAGGACTCCTACAATGAGCAGTTCTTC.

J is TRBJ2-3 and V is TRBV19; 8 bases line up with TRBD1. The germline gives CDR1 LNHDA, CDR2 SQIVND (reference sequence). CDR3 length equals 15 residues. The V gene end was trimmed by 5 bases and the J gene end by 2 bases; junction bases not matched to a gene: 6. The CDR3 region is CASSGPGQVTDTQYF. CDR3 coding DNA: TGTGCCAGTAGTGGCCCGGGACAGGTCACAGATACGCAGTATTTT.

CDR3 bases: TGTGCCAGCAGCGTAGAGCTGGGGAAACAGGGAGCCCCCCATTATAGCAATCAGCCCCAGCATTTT. Translation gives CASSVELGKQGAPHYSNQPQHF. This chain links TRBV9 with TRBJ1-5, with a weak D call TRBD1 (6 bases). Between the trimmed V and J ends, which lost 0 bases and 0 bases, there was a span of 28 bases. The CDR3 covers 22 residues. Germline values: CDR1 SGDLS, CDR2 YYNGEE. Supplemented by reference TRBV9 and TRBJ1-5, the full variable domain reads DSGVTQTPKHLITATGQRVTLRCSPRSGDLSVYWYQQSLDQGLQFLIQYYNGEERAKGNILERFSAQQFPDLHSELNLSSLELGDSALYFCASSVELGKQGAPHYSNQPQHFGDGTRLSIL.

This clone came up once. Here the CDR3 reads CSSLAGGLSLGAAQYF. In DNA form, the CDR3 reads TGCAGCTCCTTAGCGGGGGGCCTCTCATTAGGTGCTGCGCAGTATTTT. This chain uses TRBV29-1 with TRBJ2-3; 10 bases fit TRBD2. Germline assignment: CDR1 SQVTM and CDR2 ANQGSEA. J was trimmed by 10 bases and V by 8 bases; bases with no gene match: 21. This CDR3 is 16 amino acids long.

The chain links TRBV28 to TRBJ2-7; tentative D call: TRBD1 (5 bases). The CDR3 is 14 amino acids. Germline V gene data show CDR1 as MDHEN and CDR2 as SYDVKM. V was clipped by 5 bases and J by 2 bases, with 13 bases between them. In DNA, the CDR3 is TGTGCCAGCAGTGGGGCTTCTGGCACCTACGAGCAGTACTTC. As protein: CASSGASGTYEQYF.

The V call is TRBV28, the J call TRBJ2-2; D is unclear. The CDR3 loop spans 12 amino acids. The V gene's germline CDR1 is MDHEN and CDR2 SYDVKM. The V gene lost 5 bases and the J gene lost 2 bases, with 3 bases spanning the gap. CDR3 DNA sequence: TGTGCCAGCAGTCTTAACACCGGGGAGCTGTTTTTT. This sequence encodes CASSLNTGELFF.

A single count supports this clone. The CDR3 region has the DNA TGTGCCAGTAGTCTTGTCAGGGGAGGCGGTCAGCCCCAGCATTTT. Protein: CASSLVRGGGQPQHF. The rearrangement uses TRBV19 and TRBJ1-5; weak D call: TRBD1 (6 bases). Trimming pared 5 bases from V and 6 bases from J, leaving 17 bases between. CDR1 and CDR2 from the germline V gene are LNHDA and SQIVND (reference sequence). The CDR3 loop spans 15 amino acids.

CDR3 protein: CASRTGDVQPQHF. The CDR3 DNA is TGTGCCAGCAGGACAGGGGATGTTCAGCCCCAGCATTTT. This chain uses TRBV28 with TRBJ1-5; 8 bases fit TRBD1. The CDR3 spans 13 residues. From germline, CDR1 is MDHEN and CDR2 SYDVKM. The V and J ends lost 6 bases and 6 bases, in that order; junction bases with no gene match: 4.

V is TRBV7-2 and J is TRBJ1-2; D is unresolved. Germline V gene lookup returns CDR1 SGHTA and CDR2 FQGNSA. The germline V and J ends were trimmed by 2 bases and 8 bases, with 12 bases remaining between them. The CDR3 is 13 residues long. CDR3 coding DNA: TGTGCCAGCAGCTTACCTGTCCCGGACGGCTACACCTTC. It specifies CASSLPVPDGYTF.

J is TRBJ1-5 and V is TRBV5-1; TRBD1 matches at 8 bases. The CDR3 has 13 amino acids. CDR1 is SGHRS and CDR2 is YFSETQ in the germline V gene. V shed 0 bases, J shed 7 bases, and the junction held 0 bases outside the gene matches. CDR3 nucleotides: TGCGCCAGCAGCTTGGACAGGGGGCAGCCCCAGCATTTT. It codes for CASSLDRGQPQHF.

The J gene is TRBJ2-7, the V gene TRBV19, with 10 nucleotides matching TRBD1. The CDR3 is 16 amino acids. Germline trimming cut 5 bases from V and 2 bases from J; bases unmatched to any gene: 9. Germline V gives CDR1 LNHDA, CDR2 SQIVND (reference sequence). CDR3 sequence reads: CASSPGQGVSAYEQYF. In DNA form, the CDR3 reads TGTGCCAGTAGTCCCGGACAGGGGGTTAGCGCCTACGAGCAGTACTTC. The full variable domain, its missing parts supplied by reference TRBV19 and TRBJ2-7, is DGGITQSPKYLFRKEGQNVTLSCEQNLNHDAMYWYRQDPGQGLRLIYYSQIVNDFQKGDIAEGYSVSREKKESFPLTVTSAQKNPTAFYLCASSPGQGVSAYEQYFGPGTRLTVT.

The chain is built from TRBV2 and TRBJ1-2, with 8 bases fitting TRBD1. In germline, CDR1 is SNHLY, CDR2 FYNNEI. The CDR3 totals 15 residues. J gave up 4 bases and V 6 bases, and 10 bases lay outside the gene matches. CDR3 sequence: CASRPDRGGVYGYTF. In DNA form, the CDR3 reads TGTGCCAGCAGACCCGACAGGGGAGGGGTCTATGGCTACACCTTC.

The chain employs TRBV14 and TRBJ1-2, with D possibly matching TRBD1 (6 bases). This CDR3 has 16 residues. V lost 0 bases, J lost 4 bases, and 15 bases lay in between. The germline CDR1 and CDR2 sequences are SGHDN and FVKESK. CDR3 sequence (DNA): TGTGCCAGCAGCCAAGAGTCCAGGGGCCCCCGCTATGGCTACACCTTC. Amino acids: CASSQESRGPRYGYTF.

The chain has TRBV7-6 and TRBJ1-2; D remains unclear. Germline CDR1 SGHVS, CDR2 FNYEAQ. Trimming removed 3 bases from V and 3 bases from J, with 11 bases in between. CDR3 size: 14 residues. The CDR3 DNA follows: TGTGCCAGCAGCTTGGACCCCGTGCACTATGGCTACACCTTC. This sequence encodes CASSLDPVHYGYTF.

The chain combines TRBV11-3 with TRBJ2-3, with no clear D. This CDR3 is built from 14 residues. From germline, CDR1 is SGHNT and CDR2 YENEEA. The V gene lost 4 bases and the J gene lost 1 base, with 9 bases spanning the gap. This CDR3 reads CASSSSRGTDTQYF. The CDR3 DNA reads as TGTGCCAGCAGCTCTTCGAGAGGCACAGATACGCAGTATTTT.

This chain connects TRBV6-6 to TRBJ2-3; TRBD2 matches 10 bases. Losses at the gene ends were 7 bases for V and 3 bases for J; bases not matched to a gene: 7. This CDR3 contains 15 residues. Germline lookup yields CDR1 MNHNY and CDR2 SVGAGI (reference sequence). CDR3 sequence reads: CASIRSGRLTDTQYF. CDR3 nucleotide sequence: TGTGCCAGCATACGTAGCGGGAGGTTGACAGATACGCAGTATTTT.

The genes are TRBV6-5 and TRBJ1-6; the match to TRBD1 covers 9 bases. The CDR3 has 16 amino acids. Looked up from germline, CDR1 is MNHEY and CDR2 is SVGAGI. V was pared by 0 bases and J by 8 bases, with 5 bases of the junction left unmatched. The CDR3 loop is CASSYSWTGEDSPLHF. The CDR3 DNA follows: TGTGCCAGCAGTTACTCCTGGACAGGGGAGGATTCACCCCTCCACTTT.

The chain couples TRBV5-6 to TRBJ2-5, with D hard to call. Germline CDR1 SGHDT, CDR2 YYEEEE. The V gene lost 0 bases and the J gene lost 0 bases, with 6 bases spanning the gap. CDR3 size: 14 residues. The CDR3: CASSLGHDQETQYF. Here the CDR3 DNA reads TGTGCCAGCAGCTTGGGACATGACCAAGAGACCCAGTACTTC. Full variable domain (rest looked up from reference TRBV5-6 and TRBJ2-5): DAGVTQSPTHLIKTRGQQVTLRCSPKSGHDTVSWYQQALGQGPQFIFQYYEEEERQRGNFPDRFSGHQFPNYSSELNVNALLLGDSALYLCASSLGHDQETQYFGPGTRLLVL.

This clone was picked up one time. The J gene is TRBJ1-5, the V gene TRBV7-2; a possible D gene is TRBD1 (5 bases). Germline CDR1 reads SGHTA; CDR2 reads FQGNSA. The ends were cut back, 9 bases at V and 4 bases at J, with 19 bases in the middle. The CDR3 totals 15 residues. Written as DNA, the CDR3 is TGTGCCAGTACCCCGGGGGTGGGGCCTAATCAGCCCCAGCATTTT. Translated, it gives CASTPGVGPNQPQHF.

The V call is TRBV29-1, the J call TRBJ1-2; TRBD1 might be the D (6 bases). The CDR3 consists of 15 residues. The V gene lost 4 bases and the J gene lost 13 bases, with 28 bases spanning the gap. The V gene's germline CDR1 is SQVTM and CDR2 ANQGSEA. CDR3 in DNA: TGCAGCGTTGTTGGTTATCGAGGGGAGCAGGGGCTCACCACCTTC. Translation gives CSVVGYRGEQGLTTF.

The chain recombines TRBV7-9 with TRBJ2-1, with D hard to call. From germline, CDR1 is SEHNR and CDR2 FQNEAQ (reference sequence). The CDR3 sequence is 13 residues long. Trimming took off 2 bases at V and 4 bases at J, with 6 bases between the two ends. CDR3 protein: CASSLNEYNEQFF. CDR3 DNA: TGTGCCAGCAGCTTAAACGAGTACAATGAGCAGTTCTTC.